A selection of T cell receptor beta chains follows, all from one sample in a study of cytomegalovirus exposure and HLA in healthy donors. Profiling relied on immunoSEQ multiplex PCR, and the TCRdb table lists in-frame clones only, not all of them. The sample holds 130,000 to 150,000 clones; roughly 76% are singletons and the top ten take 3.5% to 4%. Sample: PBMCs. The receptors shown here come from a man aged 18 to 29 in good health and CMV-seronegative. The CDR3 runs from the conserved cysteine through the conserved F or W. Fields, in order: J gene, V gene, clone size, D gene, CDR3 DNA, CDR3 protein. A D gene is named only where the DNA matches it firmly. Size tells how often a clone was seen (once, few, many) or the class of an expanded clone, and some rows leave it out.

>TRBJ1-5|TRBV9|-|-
TGTGCCAGCAGCGTAGGCGGACTAGTTAATCAGCCCCAGCATTTT
CASSVGGLVNQPQHF
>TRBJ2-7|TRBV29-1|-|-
TGCAGCGTTGAAAGTGTCGGGACAACGTACGAGCAGTACTTC
CSVESVGTTYEQYF
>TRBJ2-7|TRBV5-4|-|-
TGTGCCAGCAGCTTGAAGGGGGGGGTCTCCTACGAGCAGTACTTC
CASSLKGGVSYEQYF
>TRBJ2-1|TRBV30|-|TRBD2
TGTGCCTGGAGTGTTATCCTAGCGGGGAACTCGCAGTTCTTC
CAWSVILAGNSQFF
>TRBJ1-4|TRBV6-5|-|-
TGTGCCAGCAGTTACTCGGCCGGGAGAACCAATGAAAAACTGTTTTTT
CASSYSAGRTNEKLFF
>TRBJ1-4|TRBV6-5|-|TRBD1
TGTGCCAGCAGTTACGGGGGGACAGGCGCTAATGAAAAACTGTTTTTT
CASSYGGTGANEKLFF
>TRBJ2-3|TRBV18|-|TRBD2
TGTGCCAGCTCACTGGGACTAGCGGGGGGAGATACGCAGTATTTT
CASSLGLAGGDTQYF
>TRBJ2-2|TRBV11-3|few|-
TGTGCCAGCGCCGATGGCAGCGGATACGCGAACACCGGGGAGCTGTTTTTT
CASADGSGYANTGELFF
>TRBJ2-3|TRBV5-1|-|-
TGCGCCAGCAGCTTCCCCTCGGGTAGCTCGGCAGATACGCAGTATTTT
CASSFPSGSSADTQYF
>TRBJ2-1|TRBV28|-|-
TGTGCCAGCAGTAAGCCGACGGCGGCAGACAATGAGCAGTTCTTC
CASSKPTAADNEQFF
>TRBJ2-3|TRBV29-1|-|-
TGCAGCGTTTTGGCGGGGGCGCCAGATACGCAGTATTTT
CSVLAGAPDTQYF
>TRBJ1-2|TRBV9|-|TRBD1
TGTGCCAGCAGCGGTCCGGGACAGGGGGTCTATGGCTACACCTTC
CASSGPGQGVYGYTF
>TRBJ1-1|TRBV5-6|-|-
TGTGCCAGCAGCCCCAACGGGGATGAAGCTTTCTTT
CASSPNGDEAFF
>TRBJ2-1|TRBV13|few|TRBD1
TGTGCCAGCAGCCCGACCGGGACAGGGGGACGTCTAGAGCAGTTCTTC
CASSPTGTGGRLEQFF
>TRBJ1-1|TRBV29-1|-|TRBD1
TGCAGCGTCTCGACTTTGACAGGGAGCACTGAAGCTTTCTTT
CSVSTLTGSTEAFF
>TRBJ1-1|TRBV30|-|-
TGTGCCTGGGCCTCACAGGGAAACACTGAAGCTTTCTTT
CAWASQGNTEAFF
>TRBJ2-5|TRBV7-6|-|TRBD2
TGTGCCAGCAGCTTATTAGCGGGGGAAGAGACCCAGTACTTC
CASSLLAGEETQYF
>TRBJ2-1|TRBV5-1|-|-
TGCGCCAGCAGCTTGATGAGGGACTCCTACAATGAGCAGTTCTTC
CASSLMRDSYNEQFF
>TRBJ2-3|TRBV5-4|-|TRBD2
TGTGCCAGCAGCGAGGCGGGGGGAGGTACAGATACGCAGTATTTT
CASSEAGGGTDTQYF
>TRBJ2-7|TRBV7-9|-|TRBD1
TGTGCCAGCAGCCGTTGGTCCGGGACAGGGGTGCCCTACGAGCAGTACTTC
CASSRWSGTGVPYEQYF
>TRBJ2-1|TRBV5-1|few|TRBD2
TGCGCCAGCAGCTTCATAGCGGGGCGCGATGAGCAGTTCTTC
CASSFIAGRDEQFF
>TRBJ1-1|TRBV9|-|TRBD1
TGTGCCAGCAGCGTAGCAGGACAGGGGATTATGAACACTGAAGCTTTCTTT
CASSVAGQGIMNTEAFF
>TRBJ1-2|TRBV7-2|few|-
TGTGCCAGCAGCGGACAGCTGAACTATGGCTACACCTTC
CASSGQLNYGYTF
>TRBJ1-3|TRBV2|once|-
TGTGCCAGCAGTGATGCGGGGAGAGGGACGGTCTCTGGAAACACCATATATTTT
CASSDAGRGTVSGNTIYF
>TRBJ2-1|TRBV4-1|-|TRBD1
TGCGCCAGCAGCCATCCCGGGACAGGGGGGTTAGCGGGGTTATACAATGAGCAGTTCTTC
CASSHPGTGGLAGLYNEQFF
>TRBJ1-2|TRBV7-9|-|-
TGTGCCAGCAGCTTGCCAGGGGTTAGGAACTATGGCTACACCTTC
CASSLPGVRNYGYTF
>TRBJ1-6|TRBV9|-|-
TGTGCCAGCAGCGGCGGACGGGGGTCGGAGGAGGTTAATTCACCCCTCCACTTT
CASSGGRGSEEVNSPLHF
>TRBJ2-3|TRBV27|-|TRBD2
TGTGCCAGCAGTCCCCTCAGGTCGGGGGGAGGGCCAGATACGCAGTATTTT
CASSPLRSGGGPDTQYF
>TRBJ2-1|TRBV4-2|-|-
TGTGCCAGCAGCCAAGGGCTTCGGCCACTAGCTCGGTCCTACAATGAGCAGTTCTTC
CASSQGLRPLARSYNEQFF
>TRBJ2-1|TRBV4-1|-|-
TGCGCCAGCAGCCAGACCGGGAGCCGCGATGAGCAGTTCTTC
CASSQTGSRDEQFF
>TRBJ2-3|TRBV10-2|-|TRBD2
TGCGCCAGCACCAGGACTAGCGGGAGAGATACGCAGTATTTT
CASTRTSGRDTQYF
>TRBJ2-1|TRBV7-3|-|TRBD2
TGTGCCAGCAGCTCTTCAGCGGGAGTCTCCTACAATGAGCAGTTCTTC
CASSSSAGVSYNEQFF
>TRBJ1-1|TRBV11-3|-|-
TGTGCCAGCAGCTTAAGGGGGACTGAAGCTTTCTTT
CASSLRGTEAFF
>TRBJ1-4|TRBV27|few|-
TGTGCCAGCAGTTTAGCAGGGCGTAATGAAAAACTGTTTTTT
CASSLAGRNEKLFF
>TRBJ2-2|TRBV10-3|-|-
TGTGCCATACAGGGATTGAACACCGGGGAGCTGTTTTTT
CAIQGLNTGELFF
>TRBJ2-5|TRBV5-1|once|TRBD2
TGCGCCAGCAGCTCGGGACTACTCGGGGAGACCCAGTACTTC
CASSSGLLGETQYF
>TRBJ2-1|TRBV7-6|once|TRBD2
TGTGCCAGCAGCTTGTCCGGACTAGTATATTACAATGAGCAGTTCTTC
CASSLSGLVYYNEQFF
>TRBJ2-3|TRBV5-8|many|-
TGTGCCAGCAGCTTGGCCTCCCGCACAGATACGCAGTATTTT
CASSLASRTDTQYF
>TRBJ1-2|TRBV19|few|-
TGTGCCAGTACCCCTTTTTTTACAGGCCTCTCTGGCTACACCTTC
CASTPFFTGLSGYTF
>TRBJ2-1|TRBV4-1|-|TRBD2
TGCGCCAGCAGCCCGCCCGGGACTAGTAGCAATGAGCAGTTCTTC
CASSPPGTSSNEQFF
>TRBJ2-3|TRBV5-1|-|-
TGCGCCAGCAGCCTAACAGGGTCAACTAGCACAGATACGCAGTATTTT
CASSLTGSTSTDTQYF
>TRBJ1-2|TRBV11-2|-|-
TGTGCCAGCAGCTTAGGGGCAGCAGGCTATGGCTACACCTTC
CASSLGAAGYGYTF
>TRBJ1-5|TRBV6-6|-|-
TGTGCCAGCAGTTACTATGGGCAGGGGTCTAATCAGCCCCAGCATTTT
CASSYYGQGSNQPQHF
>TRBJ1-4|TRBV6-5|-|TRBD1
TGTGCCAGCAGTCCTCGACAGGGACGAGAAAAACTGTTTTTT
CASSPRQGREKLFF
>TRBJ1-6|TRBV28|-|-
TGTGCCAGCAGTTTACCCCCCTGGACTCCTGGTTCGATTGGAACCCTCCACTTT
CASSLPPWTPGSIGTLHF
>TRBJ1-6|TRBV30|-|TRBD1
TGTGCCTGGAAGGGGACAGGCTCTTCACCCCTCCACTTT
CAWKGTGSSPLHF
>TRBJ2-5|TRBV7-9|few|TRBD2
TGTGCCAGCAGCTTAGGTCCGGGGGGACCCCAAGAGACCCAGTACTTC
CASSLGPGGPQETQYF
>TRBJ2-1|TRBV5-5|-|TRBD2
TGTGCCAGCAGCTTGGCGGCTAGCGGGGGGTATGAGCAGTTCTTC
CASSLAASGGYEQFF
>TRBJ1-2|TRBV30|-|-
TGTGCCTGGAGAAGGACAGCAAGATTTAACTATGGCTACACCTTC
CAWRRTARFNYGYTF
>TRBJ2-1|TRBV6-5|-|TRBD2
TGTGCCAGCAGCTTAGCGGGGGGGATGTACAATGAGCAGTTCTTC
CASSLAGGMYNEQFF
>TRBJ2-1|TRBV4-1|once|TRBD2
TGCGCCAGCAGCCAATCTAGCGGGGGGCCCCTGGAGCAGTTCTTC
CASSQSSGGPLEQFF
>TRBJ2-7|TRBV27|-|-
TGTGCCAGCAGCTTCAGGGGCCCCAATGTCGAGCAGTACTTC
CASSFRGPNVEQYF
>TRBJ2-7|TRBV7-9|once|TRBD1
TGTGCCAGCAGCCCTCCGGGACAGGCGTACGAGCAGTACTTC
CASSPPGQAYEQYF
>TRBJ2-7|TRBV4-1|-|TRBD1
TGCGCCAGCAGCCAGACAAGACAGGGTGGCGAGCAGTACTTC
CASSQTRQGGEQYF
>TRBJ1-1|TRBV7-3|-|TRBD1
TGTGCCAGCAGCGCCTGGACAGGGCGCGGTGAAGCTTTCTTT
CASSAWTGRGEAFF